Sequencing of this T cell receptor beta chain was carried out in a study of blood T cell repertoires in COVID-19. Study at large: The United States, Italy and Spain provided the acute and convalescent COVID-19 samples. PBMCs, B-cell-depleted T cells, or T cells were the source of the cDNA or gDNA that made up the material.

Trimming cost V 0 bases and J 0 bases; bases outside gene matches: 2. This CDR3 has 16 residues. From germline, CDR1 is MGHRA and CDR2 YSYEKL. Profiled with immunoSEQ multiplex PCR; TCRdb holds only in-frame clones, not every one. The sample lists approximately 330,000 clones; 80% to 90% were seen once. This clone appeared a single time. Material: peripheral blood. The V gene is TRBV4-1, the J gene TRBJ2-1; 7 nucleotides match TRBD1. This clonotype was sampled from a young man with COVID-19, enrolled during active disease. CDR3 amino acids: CASSQESGGSYNEQFF. CDR3 sequence (DNA): TGCGCCAGCAGCCAAGAATCAGGGGGCTCCTACAATGAGCAGTTCTTC.